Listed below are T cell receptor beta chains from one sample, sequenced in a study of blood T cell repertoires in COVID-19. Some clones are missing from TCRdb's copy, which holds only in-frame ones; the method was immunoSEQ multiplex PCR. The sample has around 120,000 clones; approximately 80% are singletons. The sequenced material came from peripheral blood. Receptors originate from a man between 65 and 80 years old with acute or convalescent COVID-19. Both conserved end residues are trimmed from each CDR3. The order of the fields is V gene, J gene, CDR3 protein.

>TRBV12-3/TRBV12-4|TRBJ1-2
ASSQNRVDGYT
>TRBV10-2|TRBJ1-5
ASSTGLAQPQH
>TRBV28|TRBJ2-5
ASSLLGQQETQY
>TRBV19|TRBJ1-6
ASSMARQGSSPLH
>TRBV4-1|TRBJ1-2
ASSPGTGDYGYT
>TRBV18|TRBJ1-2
ASSPGQGQEGYGYT
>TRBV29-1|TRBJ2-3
SVVGSSRAGGTDTQY
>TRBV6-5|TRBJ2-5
ASSRPGNQETQY
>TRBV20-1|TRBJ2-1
SASSSSSYNEQF
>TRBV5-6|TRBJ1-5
ASSLAGTGDQPQH
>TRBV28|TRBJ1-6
ASSLWGRYYNSPLH
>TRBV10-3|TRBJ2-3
AISDWGGGRTDTQY
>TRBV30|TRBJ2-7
AWSQTGEGEQY
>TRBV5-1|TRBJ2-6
ASRPLGTGGPGANVLT
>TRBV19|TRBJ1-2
ASSVTGGAGGYT
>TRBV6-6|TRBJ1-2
ASSPRQGALSLDYGYT
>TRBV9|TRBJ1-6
ASSFQGRASYNSPLH
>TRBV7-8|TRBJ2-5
ASSFSPPLAQGRQETQY
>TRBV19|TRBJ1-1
ASSSSGQNTEAF
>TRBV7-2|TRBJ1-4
ASSPRKGREKLF
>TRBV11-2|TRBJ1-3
ASSPLQAAVGGNTIY
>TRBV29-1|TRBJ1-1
SVRKGTGEAF
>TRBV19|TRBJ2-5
ASNRAGGTTKTQY
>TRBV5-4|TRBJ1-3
ASSSTSSGGNTIY